The rows below give T cell receptor beta chains drawn from one sample of a study of beta chain features in type 1 diabetes. Assay: immunoSEQ multiplex PCR; the TCRdb copy retains only in-frame clones and omits some. Of under 250,000 clones listed, roughly 13% are singletons. What was sequenced was naive CD4+ T cells from blood. The receptors originated from a man aged 25 to 40 with type 1 diabetes. Each CDR3 is given with its conserved first and last residue. A D gene is named only where the DNA matches it firmly. Size tells how often a clone was seen (once, few, many) or the class of an expanded clone, and some rows leave it out.

d_call j_call v_call clone_size cdr3_nt cdr3_aa
TRBD1 TRBJ1-2 TRBV29-1 few TGCAGCGTTGGGACAGGAATAGACTATGGCTACACCTTC CSVGTGIDYGYTF
TRBD1 TRBJ2-2 TRBV29-1 NA TGCAGCGTTGATTTGGGACAGGGGGACACCGGGGAGCTGTTTTTT CSVDLGQGDTGELFF
NA TRBJ1-1 TRBV5-1 NA TGCGCCAGCAGCTTGGTGGCAGACACTGAAGCTTTCTTT CASSLVADTEAFF
TRBD1 TRBJ1-3 TRBV7-9 few TGTGCCAGCACCCCCGGGACAGGGCTTACTACTGGAAACACCATATATTTT CASTPGTGLTTGNTIYF
TRBD1 TRBJ2-1 TRBV18 few TGTGCCAGCTCACCACCTCGGCAGGGGGCGGGTAATTACAATGAGCAGTTCTTC CASSPPRQGAGNYNEQFF
TRBD2 TRBJ2-3 TRBV5-1 NA TGCGCCAGCAGCTTGGCCGGGGCGGGAGGTTGGACAGATACGCAGTATTTT CASSLAGAGGWTDTQYF
NA TRBJ2-5 TRBV5-4 few TGTGCCAGTGGGGGGAGAGAGACCCAGTACTTC CASGGRETQYF
NA TRBJ2-1 TRBV25-1 NA TGTGCCAGCAGTGAATACAGGGTTCCCCACAATGAGCAGTTCTTC CASSEYRVPHNEQFF
TRBD1 TRBJ1-6 TRBV7-2 NA TGTGCCAGCAGCTTAGACTGGGACAGGGTCTATAATTCACCCCTCCACTTT CASSLDWDRVYNSPLHF
TRBD2 TRBJ2-7 TRBV4-1 few TGCGCCAGCAGCCCCCGGACTAGCGGGGGGAGCTCCTACGAGCAGTACTTC CASSPRTSGGSSYEQYF
TRBD2 TRBJ2-1 TRBV10-3 NA TGTGCCATCAGTAAAACTAGCGGGGGGCGGAATGAGCAGTTCTTC CAISKTSGGRNEQFF
TRBD1 TRBJ1-5 TRBV15 few TGTGCCACCAGCAGGCGGACAGGGACGGATCAGCCCCAGCATTTT CATSRRTGTDQPQHF
TRBD1 TRBJ1-6 TRBV5-1 NA TGCGCCAGCAGCTCAGGGACAGATAATTCACCCCTCCACTTT CASSSGTDNSPLHF
TRBD1 TRBJ2-1 TRBV11-2 few TGTGCCAGCAGCCCTCGGACAGGAGCCTTGCAGTTCTTC CASSPRTGALQFF
NA TRBJ1-2 TRBV7-2 NA TGTGCCAGCAGCTTAGCGAACAGGGCTAACTATGGCTACACCTTC CASSLANRANYGYTF
NA TRBJ1-1 TRBV7-9 few TGTGCCAGCAGCTTACAGGGTACGAACACTGAAGCTTTCTTT CASSLQGTNTEAFF